Reported below is one T cell receptor (beta chain). This record comes from a study of T cell repertoires in cytomegalovirus infection. Across the study: Indications came from public TCR beta signatures; they pointed to CMV infection and to a matching HLA type.

MiXCR, applied by TCRdb to the reads, yields one record per CDR3 protein. The profile shows just under 300,000 distinct CDR3 sequences, about 9.1% of them singletons. With 3 bases removed from V and 6 bases from J, the gap between germline ends came to 14 bases. CDR3 length: 13 residues. Germline CDR1 reads DFQATT; CDR2 reads SNEGSKA (reference sequence). The chain employs TRBV20-1 and TRBJ1-1; D gene ambiguous. This receptor was taken from a human donor in good health (CMV status not recorded). Some clones in this sample may be carry-over from other donors' samples. Sequencing used PBMCs. The CDR3 DNA reads as TGCAGTGCTAGTAAGCCCCCCCGGGCTGAAGCTTTCTTT. Encoded protein: CSASKPPRAEAFF.